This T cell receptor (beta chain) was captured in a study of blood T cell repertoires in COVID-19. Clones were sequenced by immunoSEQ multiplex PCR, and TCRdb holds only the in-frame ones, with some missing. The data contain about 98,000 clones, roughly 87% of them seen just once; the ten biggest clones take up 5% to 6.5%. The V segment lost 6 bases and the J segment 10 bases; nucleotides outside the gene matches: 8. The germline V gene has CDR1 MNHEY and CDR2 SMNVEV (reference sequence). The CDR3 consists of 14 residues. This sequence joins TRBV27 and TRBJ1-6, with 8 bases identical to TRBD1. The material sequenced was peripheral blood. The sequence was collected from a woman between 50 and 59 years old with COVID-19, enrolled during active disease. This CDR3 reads CASSLTGARSPLHF. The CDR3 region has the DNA TGTGCCAGCAGCTTGACAGGGGCGCGGTCACCCCTCCACTTT.